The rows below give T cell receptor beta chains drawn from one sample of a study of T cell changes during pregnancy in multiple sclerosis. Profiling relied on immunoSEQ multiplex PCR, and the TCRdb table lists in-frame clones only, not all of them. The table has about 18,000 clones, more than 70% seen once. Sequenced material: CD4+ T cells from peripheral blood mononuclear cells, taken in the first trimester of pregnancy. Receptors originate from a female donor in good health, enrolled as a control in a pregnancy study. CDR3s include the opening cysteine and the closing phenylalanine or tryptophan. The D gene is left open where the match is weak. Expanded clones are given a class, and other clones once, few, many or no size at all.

CDR3 DNA: TGCGCCAGCAGCCATGTTGACATGGGCCTCTCCTACAATGAGCAGTTCTTC
CDR3 protein: CASSHVDMGLSYNEQFF
clone size: few
J gene: TRBJ2-1
D gene: -
V gene: TRBV4-1

CDR3 DNA: TGTGCCAGTAGTGTGGGGAGTGAAGGAAACACCATATATTTT
CDR3 protein: CASSVGSEGNTIYF
clone size: -
J gene: TRBJ1-3
D gene: -
V gene: TRBV19

CDR3 DNA: TGTGCCTGGGGACACCGGAACAATCAGCCCCAGCATTTT
CDR3 protein: CAWGHRNNQPQHF
clone size: -
J gene: TRBJ1-5
D gene: -
V gene: TRBV30

CDR3 DNA: TGTGCCAGCGGCCCGGGGGTGGGCAATCAGCCCCAGCATTTT
CDR3 protein: CASGPGVGNQPQHF
clone size: once
J gene: TRBJ1-5
D gene: -
V gene: TRBV27

CDR3 DNA: TGTGCCAGTAGTATAGTAGGGGTGCGGGAGACCCAGTACTTC
CDR3 protein: CASSIVGVRETQYF
clone size: once
J gene: TRBJ2-5
D gene: -
V gene: TRBV19

CDR3 DNA: TGTGCCAGCTCACCACGGGAGAAACTCGGTGACGAGCAGTACTTC
CDR3 protein: CASSPREKLGDEQYF
clone size: -
J gene: TRBJ2-7
D gene: -
V gene: TRBV18

CDR3 DNA: TGTGCCAGCAGCTTCGGACAGGCGAAGAACTACGAGCAGTACTTC
CDR3 protein: CASSFGQAKNYEQYF
clone size: -
J gene: TRBJ2-7
D gene: TRBD1
V gene: TRBV13

CDR3 DNA: TGTGCCAGCAGTCCGGACATTTATCAGCCCCAGCATTTT
CDR3 protein: CASSPDIYQPQHF
clone size: -
J gene: TRBJ1-5
D gene: -
V gene: TRBV6-6

CDR3 DNA: TGTGCCAGCAGCTCCCAACCGACTAGCGGAGAGACCCAGTACTTC
CDR3 protein: CASSSQPTSGETQYF
clone size: -
J gene: TRBJ2-5
D gene: TRBD2
V gene: TRBV5-4

CDR3 DNA: TGTGCCAGTAGTATAGCAGGGTTGGAAAAACTGTTTTTT
CDR3 protein: CASSIAGLEKLFF
clone size: -
J gene: TRBJ1-4
D gene: -
V gene: TRBV19

CDR3 DNA: TGTGCCAGCAGCCTACTAGCGGGAGGGTACAATGAGCAGTTCTTC
CDR3 protein: CASSLLAGGYNEQFF
clone size: -
J gene: TRBJ2-1
D gene: TRBD2
V gene: TRBV6-5

CDR3 DNA: TGTGCCAGCAGCTTGGGGACTAGCGGGGTTAGCACAGATACGCAGTATTTT
CDR3 protein: CASSLGTSGVSTDTQYF
clone size: -
J gene: TRBJ2-3
D gene: TRBD2
V gene: TRBV5-8

CDR3 DNA: TGTGCCAGCGGAGGGACTCCCGGCTCCTACGAGCAGTACTTC
CDR3 protein: CASGGTPGSYEQYF
clone size: -
J gene: TRBJ2-7
D gene: -
V gene: TRBV5-6

CDR3 DNA: TGTGCCAGCAGCCGACAGCAAGAGACCCAGTACTTC
CDR3 protein: CASSRQQETQYF
clone size: -
J gene: TRBJ2-5
D gene: -
V gene: TRBV5-6

CDR3 DNA: TGTGCCAGCAGCTTGGGGACTAGCCGGTTTGGCGAGCAGTACTTC
CDR3 protein: CASSLGTSRFGEQYF
clone size: -
J gene: TRBJ2-7
D gene: TRBD2
V gene: TRBV7-9

CDR3 DNA: TGTGCCAGCAGTTTAGGGACTAGCGGGGGGGCAGACATTCAGTACTTC
CDR3 protein: CASSLGTSGGADIQYF
clone size: -
J gene: TRBJ2-4
D gene: TRBD2
V gene: TRBV28

CDR3 DNA: TGTGCCAGCAGCTTGGGGGGGACAGGGGGGCTCTATAGTGAGCAGTACTTC
CDR3 protein: CASSLGGTGGLYSEQYF
clone size: -
J gene: TRBJ2-7
D gene: TRBD1
V gene: TRBV5-4

CDR3 DNA: TGTGCCAGTAGTGTGACAGGTTCTGGAAACACCATATATTTT
CDR3 protein: CASSVTGSGNTIYF
clone size: -
J gene: TRBJ1-3
D gene: -
V gene: TRBV19

CDR3 DNA: TGCGCCAGCAGCTTGTCTGGGAGGAACACTGAAGCTTTCTTT
CDR3 protein: CASSLSGRNTEAFF
clone size: -
J gene: TRBJ1-1
D gene: -
V gene: TRBV5-1

CDR3 DNA: TGTGCCAGTAGTATAGGTCAGGCCTACGAGCAGTACTTC
CDR3 protein: CASSIGQAYEQYF
clone size: few
J gene: TRBJ2-7
D gene: -
V gene: TRBV19

CDR3 DNA: TGCGCCAGCAGCCAAGATACTAGCGGCGCTAACAATGAGCAGTTCTTC
CDR3 protein: CASSQDTSGANNEQFF
clone size: -
J gene: TRBJ2-1
D gene: TRBD2
V gene: TRBV4-1

CDR3 DNA: TGCGCCAGCAGTCAGACCCGGGACTATCGGAAAACCGGGGAGCTGTTTTTT
CDR3 protein: CASSQTRDYRKTGELFF
clone size: -
J gene: TRBJ2-2
D gene: TRBD2
V gene: TRBV23-1

CDR3 DNA: TGTGCCTGGAGTGGCTCGGTCCCTACAGATACGCAGTATTTT
CDR3 protein: CAWSGSVPTDTQYF
clone size: few
J gene: TRBJ2-3
D gene: -
V gene: TRBV30

CDR3 DNA: TGTGCCAGCAGTGAGGCTAGCGGGAGCCACGAGCAGTACTTC
CDR3 protein: CASSEASGSHEQYF
clone size: -
J gene: TRBJ2-7
D gene: TRBD2
V gene: TRBV2

CDR3 DNA: TGTGCCAGCAGCCGACAGGGTTATCAGCCCCAGCATTTT
CDR3 protein: CASSRQGYQPQHF
clone size: few
J gene: TRBJ1-5
D gene: TRBD1
V gene: TRBV5-6

CDR3 DNA: TGTGCCAGCAGCTTCGGGACTAGCGGGGGAAATGAGCAGTTCTTC
CDR3 protein: CASSFGTSGGNEQFF
clone size: -
J gene: TRBJ2-1
D gene: TRBD2
V gene: TRBV11-2

CDR3 DNA: TGTGCCAGCAGCCCGACAGGGACGGGGAACACTGAAGCTTTCTTT
CDR3 protein: CASSPTGTGNTEAFF
clone size: -
J gene: TRBJ1-1
D gene: TRBD1
V gene: TRBV13

CDR3 DNA: TGTGCCTGGAGTGTACCCCCCCAGAGGGTCGAGCAGTACTTC
CDR3 protein: CAWSVPPQRVEQYF
clone size: -
J gene: TRBJ2-7
D gene: -
V gene: TRBV30

CDR3 DNA: TGTGCCTGGAGGGTATACGGATCCGGGACAGGGTTGACTAACCATAATTCACCCCTCCACTTT
CDR3 protein: CAWRVYGSGTGLTNHNSPLHF
clone size: -
J gene: TRBJ1-6
D gene: TRBD1
V gene: TRBV30

CDR3 DNA: TGTGCCAGTAGTATGCATGGACAGGGGATGAGTACTGAAGCTTTCTTT
CDR3 protein: CASSMHGQGMSTEAFF
clone size: -
J gene: TRBJ1-1
D gene: TRBD1
V gene: TRBV19

CDR3 DNA: TGCAGCGTTAGGTCTAGCGGGTCCACAGATACGCAGTATTTT
CDR3 protein: CSVRSSGSTDTQYF
clone size: -
J gene: TRBJ2-3
D gene: TRBD2
V gene: TRBV29-1

CDR3 DNA: TGCGCCAGCAGTTCGGACAGCGACTCCTATAATTCACCCCTCCACTTT
CDR3 protein: CASSSDSDSYNSPLHF
clone size: -
J gene: TRBJ1-6
D gene: -
V gene: TRBV5-1

CDR3 DNA: TGTGCCAGCAGCCACGGGACTAGAGGCGAGCAGTACTTC
CDR3 protein: CASSHGTRGEQYF
clone size: -
J gene: TRBJ2-7
D gene: TRBD2
V gene: TRBV7-9

CDR3 DNA: TGTGCCAGCAGTTTTGGTGCAGGGGTAGTCTACACCTTC
CDR3 protein: CASSFGAGVVYTF
clone size: once
J gene: TRBJ1-2
D gene: -
V gene: TRBV7-8

CDR3 DNA: TGTGCCAGCAGCCGAGGACAGGGGATGCACAATGAGCAGTTCTTC
CDR3 protein: CASSRGQGMHNEQFF
clone size: few
J gene: TRBJ2-1
D gene: TRBD1
V gene: TRBV6-6

CDR3 DNA: TGTGCCAGCAGTGGGGAGGGCTATGGCTACACCTTC
CDR3 protein: CASSGEGYGYTF
clone size: once
J gene: TRBJ1-2
D gene: -
V gene: TRBV2

CDR3 DNA: TGTGCCAGCAGCTCTACCGGGACTACCTACGAGCAGTACTTC
CDR3 protein: CASSSTGTTYEQYF
clone size: -
J gene: TRBJ2-7
D gene: TRBD2
V gene: TRBV7-8

CDR3 DNA: TGTGCCACCAGCAGAGATTCGGGGGGGAGCACAGATACGCAGTATTTT
CDR3 protein: CATSRDSGGSTDTQYF
clone size: -
J gene: TRBJ2-3
D gene: TRBD2
V gene: TRBV15

CDR3 DNA: TGTGCCAGCAGCCCCATCCCCTTGACAGATAGCAATCAGCCCCAGCATTTT
CDR3 protein: CASSPIPLTDSNQPQHF
clone size: -
J gene: TRBJ1-5
D gene: -
V gene: TRBV21-1

CDR3 DNA: TGTGCCGTTTCCAAAGGGGAATACCAAGAGACCCAGTACTTC
CDR3 protein: CAVSKGEYQETQYF
clone size: -
J gene: TRBJ2-5
D gene: -
V gene: TRBV2

CDR3 DNA: TGTGCCTGGGATAGCGGGGGGGTCACCGGGGAGCTGTTTTTT
CDR3 protein: CAWDSGGVTGELFF
clone size: -
J gene: TRBJ2-2
D gene: TRBD2
V gene: TRBV30

CDR3 DNA: TGTGCCAGCAGTGACTCCGGCGGGACTGAAGCTTTCTTT
CDR3 protein: CASSDSGGTEAFF
clone size: once
J gene: TRBJ1-1
D gene: -
V gene: TRBV2

CDR3 DNA: TGTGCCAGCAGCCACGGACAGGGGGCGAAGGAGACCCAGTACTTC
CDR3 protein: CASSHGQGAKETQYF
clone size: -
J gene: TRBJ2-5
D gene: TRBD1
V gene: TRBV11-3

CDR3 DNA: TGTGCCAGCAGCCCTACAGACCAAGAGACCCAGTACTTC
CDR3 protein: CASSPTDQETQYF
clone size: -
J gene: TRBJ2-5
D gene: -
V gene: TRBV7-8

CDR3 DNA: TGTGCCACCAGCAGAGGTCCAGTCAACACCGGGGAGCTGTTTTTT
CDR3 protein: CATSRGPVNTGELFF
clone size: -
J gene: TRBJ2-2
D gene: -
V gene: TRBV15

CDR3 DNA: TGTGCCTGGAGTGTACCCCCCCGACTAGCGGGAGAGAACAATGAGCAGTTCTTC
CDR3 protein: CAWSVPPRLAGENNEQFF
clone size: -
J gene: TRBJ2-1
D gene: TRBD2
V gene: TRBV30

CDR3 DNA: TGTGCCACCAGCAGAGGTTGGCGGGAGGGCCTCACCGGGGAGCTGTTTTTT
CDR3 protein: CATSRGWREGLTGELFF
clone size: -
J gene: TRBJ2-2
D gene: TRBD2
V gene: TRBV15

CDR3 DNA: TGTGCCAGCAGTTACTCGATACAGATGAACACTGAAGCTTTCTTT
CDR3 protein: CASSYSIQMNTEAFF
clone size: -
J gene: TRBJ1-1
D gene: -
V gene: TRBV6-5

CDR3 DNA: TGTGCCAGCAGTCCGACAGGGGAAGGCTACACCTTC
CDR3 protein: CASSPTGEGYTF
clone size: -
J gene: TRBJ1-2
D gene: TRBD1
V gene: TRBV27

CDR3 DNA: TGTGCCTGGAGTGCAGGGACAGGGGGCCTACCGGACACCATATATTTT
CDR3 protein: CAWSAGTGGLPDTIYF
clone size: -
J gene: TRBJ1-3
D gene: TRBD1
V gene: TRBV30

CDR3 DNA: TGTGCCAGCTCACCACTCGAACAGGGGTCTGGAAACACCATATATTTT
CDR3 protein: CASSPLEQGSGNTIYF
clone size: once
J gene: TRBJ1-3
D gene: TRBD1
V gene: TRBV18

CDR3 DNA: TGTGCCAGCAGCCCCTCGGGGGGTAGCACAGATACGCAGTATTTT
CDR3 protein: CASSPSGGSTDTQYF
clone size: -
J gene: TRBJ2-3
D gene: TRBD2
V gene: TRBV5-4

CDR3 DNA: TGTGCCAGCAGCCCCTTTCTGGGAGGGGGTCAGCCCCAGCATTTT
CDR3 protein: CASSPFLGGGQPQHF
clone size: -
J gene: TRBJ1-5
D gene: -
V gene: TRBV9

CDR3 DNA: TGTGCCAGTAGTATAGGTGCGGGGAGCTCCTACGAGCAGTACTTC
CDR3 protein: CASSIGAGSSYEQYF
clone size: -
J gene: TRBJ2-7
D gene: -
V gene: TRBV19

CDR3 DNA: TGTGCCAGCAGCCTGGAGTGGGGGGTTTGGAATGATGAGCAGTTCTTC
CDR3 protein: CASSLEWGVWNDEQFF
clone size: -
J gene: TRBJ2-1
D gene: -
V gene: TRBV5-5

CDR3 DNA: TGTGCCAGCAGCTCAGGGGCGAACTATGGCTACACCTTC
CDR3 protein: CASSSGANYGYTF
clone size: once
J gene: TRBJ1-2
D gene: -
V gene: TRBV11-2

CDR3 DNA: TGCGCCAGCAGCCAAGATTACGGCCGGACTAACGAGCAGTACTTC
CDR3 protein: CASSQDYGRTNEQYF
clone size: -
J gene: TRBJ2-7
D gene: -
V gene: TRBV4-1